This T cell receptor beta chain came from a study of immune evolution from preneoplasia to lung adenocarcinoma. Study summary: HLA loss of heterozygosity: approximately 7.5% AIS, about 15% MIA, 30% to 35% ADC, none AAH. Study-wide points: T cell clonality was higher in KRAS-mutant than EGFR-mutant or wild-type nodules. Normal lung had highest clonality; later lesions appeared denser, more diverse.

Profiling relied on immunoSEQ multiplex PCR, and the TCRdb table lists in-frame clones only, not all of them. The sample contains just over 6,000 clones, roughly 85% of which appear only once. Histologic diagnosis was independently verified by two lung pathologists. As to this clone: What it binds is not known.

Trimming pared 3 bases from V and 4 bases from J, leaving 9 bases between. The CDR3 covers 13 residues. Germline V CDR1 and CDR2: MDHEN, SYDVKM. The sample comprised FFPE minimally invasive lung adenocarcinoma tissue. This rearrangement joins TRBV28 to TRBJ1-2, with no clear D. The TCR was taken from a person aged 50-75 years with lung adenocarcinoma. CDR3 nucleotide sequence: TGTGCCAGCAGTTTCGAACTTAGCTATGGCTACACCTTC. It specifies CASSFELSYGYTF.